This entry is about one TCR beta chain. The sample comes from a study of technical replicates of blood from several donors. The CDR3 loop spans 13 amino acids. Germline lookup yields CDR1 LNHDA and CDR2 SQIVND (reference sequence). V shed 7 bases and J 7 bases; nucleotides not matched to a gene: 7. Measured with immunoSEQ multiplex PCR; TCRdb has only the in-frame clones, and not every one. The data contain about 73,000 clones, 90% to 95% of them singletons. This clonotype was sampled from a human donor in good health. V is TRBV19 and J is TRBJ1-2; 9 nucleotides line up with TRBD1. The source material was T cells isolated from PBMCs. DNA of the CDR3: TGTGCCAGTATTGGACAGGGGCGTGGTGGCTACACCTTC. It is translated as CASIGQGRGGYTF. Complete variable domain (other parts from reference TRBV19 and TRBJ1-2): DGGITQSPKYLFRKEGQNVTLSCEQNLNHDAMYWYRQDPGQGLRLIYYSQIVNDFQKGDIAEGYSVSREKKESFPLTVTSAQKNPTAFYLCASIGQGRGGYTFGSGTRLTVV.